These 20 T cell receptor beta chains share one sample of origin, sequenced in a study of T cell clonality in common variable immunodeficiency. Measured with immunoSEQ multiplex PCR; TCRdb has only the in-frame clones, and not every one. The repertoire consists of roughly 58,000 clones, none detected only once. The sequencing input was peripheral blood mononuclear cells. The receptors were sampled from a person aged 18 to 70 in good health.

This clone was recorded at least ten times. The CDR3 end lies 3 residues beyond the end of the read and is filled in from the germline J gene. This chain joins TRBV5-1 and TRBJ1-1; a weak D match, TRBD1 (6 bases). V was shortened by 1 base and J by 2 bases, with 18 bases between the two germline ends. Germline CDR1 is SGHRS and CDR2 is YFSETQ. The length of the CDR3 is 17 residues. Here the CDR3 reads CASSLRAQGVVNTEAFF. The sequenced part of the CDR3 DNA is TGCGCCAGCAGCTTGAGGGCACAGGGAGTAGTTAACACTGAA.

This clone was counted ten times or more. The CDR3 is cut off 3 residues early in the read; its end comes from the germline J gene. The V call is TRBV12-3 or TRBV12-4, the J call TRBJ1-5; D remains ambiguous. The CDR3 is made up of 15 amino acids. Trimming cost V 2 bases and J 0 bases, with 8 bases left between them. CDR3 bases read: TGTGCCAGCAGTTTAATCTCAGATAGCAATCAGCCC. It encodes CASSLISDSNQP. The entire CDR3 reads CASSLISDSNQPQHF.

This clone was seen many times. The germline gene is not matched at one end of the junction; a read error may be the cause. The CDR3 extends 3 residues past the end of the read, so its final part is completed from the germline J gene. The V call is TRBV4-2, the J call TRBJ2-2; 12 bases line up with TRBD2. CDR1 and CDR2 (germline): LGHNA, YNFKEQ. The CDR3 has 18 residues. CDR3 DNA (partial): TGCGCCAGCAGCCAAGTCCTAGCGGGAGGGCCGAATACCGGGGAG. Translation: CASSQVLAGGPNTGE. The CDR3 in full is CASSQVLAGGPNTGELFF.

This clone came up many times. The DNA ends 3 residues before the CDR3 does, and the rest of the CDR3 is filled in from the germline J gene. This chain uses TRBV7-2 with TRBJ2-7; 9 bases line up with TRBD1. The V segment lost 1 base and the J segment 4 bases; nucleotides outside the gene matches: 2. The V gene's germline CDR1 is SGHTA and CDR2 FQGNSA. The CDR3 is 14 amino acids. CDR3 DNA, as far as it was read: TGTGCCAGCAGCTTAGGGGGACAGGGATACGAG. It is translated as CASSLGGQGYE. In full, the CDR3 reads CASSLGGQGYEQYF.

This clone was seen many times. Incomplete CDR3 DNA: TGTGCCAGCAGCTTACAGGGGGCTAACGAG. Translated: CASSLQGANE. In full, the CDR3 is CASSLQGANEQYF. This rearrangement joins TRBV5-8 to TRBJ2-7; 9 bases map to TRBD1. The missing CDR3 end, 3 residues past where the read stops, is filled in from the germline J gene. Germline V CDR1 and CDR2: SGHTS, YDEGEE. CDR3 size: 13 residues. Unmatched junction bases numbered 2, after V lost 2 bases and J lost 5 bases.

As to this clone: From the germline J gene comes the end of the CDR3, since the read stops 3 residues before it. The chain recombines TRBV5-5 with TRBJ1-5, with 7 bases fitting TRBD1. Germline V gene lookup returns CDR1 SGHKS and CDR2 YYEKEE (reference sequence). This CDR3 contains 14 residues. The V and J ends lost 3 bases and 4 bases, in that order; junction bases with no gene match: 4. The DNA read from the CDR3 is TGTGCCAGCAGCTCCGGGACAGCGAATCAGCCC. Amino acid sequence: CASSSGTANQP. The whole CDR3 region reads CASSSGTANQPQHF.

In its sample, this clone was seen many times. The sequenced fragment ends 3 residues before the CDR3 boundary, so the rest is inferred from the germline J gene. The rearrangement links TRBV19 to TRBJ1-4; no clear D. V gave up 5 bases and J gave up 10 bases, with 20 bases separating them. The CDR3 contains 15 residues. CDR1 is LNHDA, CDR2 SQIVND, per germline (reference sequence). CDR3 amino acids: CASSPTAQTSGKLFF. The covered CDR3 bases are TGTGCCAGTAGTCCAACGGCCCAAACAAGCGGAAAA.

This clone was observed at least ten times. The DNA ends 3 residues before the CDR3 does, and the rest of the CDR3 is filled in from the germline J gene. The chain joins TRBV18 to TRBJ1-1; D is perhaps TRBD1 (5 bases). Germline CDR1 reads KGHSH; CDR2 reads LQKENI. Trimming left V 4 bases short and J 4 bases short, with 16 bases between. The CDR3 has 15 amino acids. Here the CDR3 reads CASSLGQRLGTEAFF. The sequenced part of the CDR3 DNA is TGTGCCAGCTCACTAGGACAAAGGTTGGGCACTGAA.

This clone was recorded many times. The read ends 3 residues early relative to the CDR3; the germline J gene fills the gap. The chain uses TRBV2 and TRBJ2-7, with no clear D. CDR3 length: 11 residues. Germline V CDR1 and CDR2: SNHLY, FYNNEI. V shed 6 bases and J shed 3 bases, with 6 bases lying between them. The chain's CDR3 is CASRGVYEQYF. The CDR3 bases that were read are TGTGCCAGCAGGGGCGTCTACGAG.

This clone has a count of ten or more. The read falls 3 residues short of the CDR3 end, and the missing part is taken from the germline J gene. The chain joins TRBV5-1 to TRBJ2-1; 8 nucleotides line up with TRBD2. There are 15 residues in the CDR3. CDR1 SGHRS and CDR2 YFSETQ come from the germline V gene. The V and J ends lost 1 base and 6 bases, in that order; junction bases with no gene match: 6. CDR3 residues: CASSLSGLVSNEQFF. CDR3 bases read: TGCGCCAGCAGCTTGTCGGGACTAGTCTCCAATGAG.

As regards this clone: The CDR3 end falls 3 residues outside the read, so it is completed with the germline J gene. The genes are TRBV7-9 and TRBJ2-7; 9 bases line up with TRBD1. Germline CDR1 and CDR2: SEHNR and FQNEAQ (reference sequence). V lost 7 bases, J lost 3 bases, and 4 bases stayed unmatched. This CDR3 is built from 13 residues. CDR3 DNA, as far as it was read: TGTGCCAGCACCATGACAGGGGGCTACGAG. Its translation is CASTMTGGYE. The CDR3 reads in full as CASTMTGGYEQYF.

This clone was seen ten or more times. The read is 3 residues too short to cover the CDR3 end, so that end is filled in from the germline J gene. V and J are TRBV19 and TRBJ2-1; the match to TRBD1 covers 9 bases. This CDR3 region has 17 residues. CDR1 is LNHDA and CDR2 is SQIVND in the germline V gene (reference sequence). Incomplete CDR3 DNA: TGTGCTTCATCGCTGGGACAGGGCCAGAGCTCCTACAATGAG. Its protein is CASSLGQGQSSYNE. The CDR3 in full is CASSLGQGQSSYNEQFF. Based on the CDR3 plus reference TRBV19 and TRBJ2-1, the full variable domain is DGGITQSPKYLFRKEGQNVTLSCEQNLNHDAMYWYRQDPGQGLRLIYYSQIVNDFQKGDIAEGYSVSREKKESFPLTVTSAQKNPTAFYLCASSLGQGQSSYNEQFFGPGTRLTVL.

This clone has ten or more counts. Read coverage stops 3 residues before the CDR3 terminus; the germline J gene supplies the remainder. The chain has TRBV20-1 and TRBJ2-5; 7 bases are shared with TRBD1. The V gene's germline CDR1 is DFQATT and CDR2 SNEGSKA (reference sequence). CDR3 length: 13 amino acids. V gave up 6 bases and J gave up 5 bases; unmatched junction bases: 9. The CDR3 is CSAAQGVRETQYF. Incomplete CDR3 DNA: TGCAGTGCCGCCCAGGGGGTCAGGGAGACC.

This clone was seen at least ten times. An end of the junction differs from the germline gene, which may be a read error. The CDR3 end lies 3 residues beyond the end of the read and is filled in from the germline J gene. The rearrangement uses TRBV4-2 and TRBJ2-7, with 13 bases that match TRBD2. Per the germline V gene, CDR1 is LGHNA and CDR2 is YNFKEQ. The CDR3 extends over 16 amino acids. Incomplete CDR3 DNA: TGCGCCAGCAGCCAAGGGACTAGCGGGAACGGGTACGAG. This codes for CASSQGTSGNGYE. In full, the CDR3 is CASSQGTSGNGYEQYF.

This clone has at least ten counts. The part of the CDR3 DNA that was read is TGTGCCAGTAGAGGACTAGCGGGAGCCGAGACC. It encodes CASRGLAGAET. The whole CDR3 protein is CASRGLAGAETQYF. The chain employs TRBV19 and TRBJ2-5; 13 nucleotides match TRBD2. The read falls 3 residues short of the CDR3 end, and the missing part is taken from the germline J gene. Per the germline V gene, CDR1 is LNHDA and CDR2 is SQIVND (reference sequence). V trimming: 6 bases; J trimming: 5 bases; junction bases outside the gene matches: 3. There are 14 residues in the CDR3.

The table lists this clone with many counts. The read terminates 3 residues before the CDR3 end, so the remaining end is supplied by the germline J gene. The chain carries TRBV30 and TRBJ2-1; 8 positions agree with TRBD2. Trimming took 0 bases from V and 4 from J; bases not matched to a gene: 8. Germline CDR1 GTSNPN, CDR2 SVGIG (reference sequence). The CDR3 runs 16 residues. The CDR3 sequence: CAWSVRAGGRYNEQFF. Incomplete CDR3 DNA: TGTGCCTGGAGTGTACGGGCGGGGGGCAGGTACAATGAG.

This clone was detected ten times or more. The missing CDR3 end, 3 residues past where the read stops, is filled in from the germline J gene. The V gene is TRBV18, the J gene TRBJ2-2; 9 positions agree with TRBD2. J was trimmed by 5 bases and V by 2 bases; bases with no gene match: 6. Per the germline V gene, CDR1 is KGHSH and CDR2 is LQKENI. There are 16 residues in the CDR3. CDR3 loop: CASSPNLAGSTGELFF. The CDR3 DNA, read in part, is TGTGCCAGCTCACCAAACCTAGCGGGAAGTACCGGGGAG.

In this sample, this clone turned up many times. The read is 3 residues too short to cover the CDR3 end, so that end is filled in from the germline J gene. The rearrangement links TRBV20-1 to TRBJ2-7, with D possibly TRBD2 on 6 matching bases. Trimming removed 4 bases from V and 1 base from J, with 17 bases in between. Germline V CDR1 and CDR2: DFQATT, SNEGSKA (reference sequence). The CDR3 covers 15 residues. CDR3 protein: CSAKTGTRYSYEQYF. The sequenced part of the CDR3 DNA is TGCAGTGCTAAGACCGGGACTCGGTATTCCTACGAG.

This clone occurred many times. The read ends 3 residues before the CDR3 terminus; that terminus is restored from the germline J gene. This chain uses TRBV5-4 with TRBJ2-3; no clear D. Trimming took 0 bases from V and 6 from J, leaving 5 bases between them. The CDR3 consists of 12 residues. CDR1 is SGHNT, CDR2 YYREEE, per germline (reference sequence). The CDR3 protein is CASSLDSDTQYF. Partial CDR3 DNA: TGTGCCAGCAGCTTGGATAGCGATACG.

This clone was recorded at least ten times. The read terminates 3 residues ahead of where the CDR3 ends, so the germline J gene completes it. The chain combines TRBV11-2 with TRBJ2-7, with 7 positions matching TRBD1. CDR3 length: 14 amino acids. Trimming removed 3 bases from V and 2 bases from J; junction bases left unmatched: 4. CDR1 SGHAT and CDR2 FQNNGV come from the germline V gene. The CDR3 bases that were read are TGTGCCAGCAGCTTGAGGACAGGCCCCTACGAG. Its translation: CASSLRTGPYE. From start to end, the CDR3 is CASSLRTGPYEQYF.